Described below is a single TCR beta chain sequence and its context. What it recognizes is unknown. The entry originates in a study of cytomegalovirus exposure and HLA in healthy donors. Whole-study results and caveats: TCR beta sequences reportedly predicted the HLA-A and HLA-B alleles of most subjects accurately.

13 Jbeta primers and 60 Vbeta primers were used for the PCR. Here immunoSEQ multiplex PCR was the method, and the copy in TCRdb shows in-frame clones only, minus some. Of hundreds of thousands of clones listed, roughly 84% are singletons. This CDR3 region has 16 residues. V lost 0 bases, J lost 3 bases, and 3 bases stayed unmatched. Germline CDR1 and CDR2: GTSNPN and SVGIG (reference sequence). Sequenced: PBMCs. This rearrangement joins TRBV30 to TRBJ1-5; the match to TRBD1 covers 12 bases. The source is a boy younger than 10 in good health and CMV-seronegative. CDR3 nucleotide sequence: TGTGCCTGGAGTGTAGGGACAGGGGGCAACAATCAGCCCCAGCATTTT. Encoded protein: CAWSVGTGGNNQPQHF.